This T cell receptor beta chain stems from a study of blood T cell repertoires in COVID-19. Study as a whole: Sites across the United States, Italy and Spain contributed samples from acute and convalescent COVID-19.

Authors' data handling: Amplifying reference gene primers gave estimates of nucleated cell counts. The data were produced by immunoSEQ multiplex PCR, yet TCRdb's version contains in-frame clones alone and is incomplete. For V, J and clone size, that table is used; D and trimming come from the DNA. The sample contains 250,000 to 300,000 clones, over 80% of which appear only once. Sequencing was done on a sample of peripheral blood. This sequence was found in a woman between 50 and 59 years old with COVID-19, enrolled during active disease.

In DNA, the CDR3 is TGTGCCAGCTCACCGCGGACAGGGATCTACGAGCAGTACTTC. It yields the protein CASSPRTGIYEQYF. The V call is TRBV18, the J call TRBJ2-7, with 8 bases aligning to TRBD1. The germline gives CDR1 KGHSH, CDR2 LQKENI. Trimming removed 3 bases from V and 3 bases from J; junction bases left unmatched: 4. This CDR3 contains 14 residues. Supplemented by reference TRBV18 and TRBJ2-7, the full variable domain reads NAGVMQNPRHLVRRRGQEARLRCSPMKGHSHVYWYRQLPEEGLKFMVYLQKENIIDESGMPKERFSAEFPKEGPSILRIQQVVRGDSAAYFCASSPRTGIYEQYFGPGTRLTVT.